Listed below are T cell receptor beta chains from one sample, sequenced in a study of technical replicates of blood from a handful of donors. Sequencing used immunoSEQ multiplex PCR; TCRdb keeps in-frame clones, though not all of them. The sample lists some 98,000 clones, approximately 96% occurring once. Input material: T cells isolated from PBMCs. Receptors originate from a human donor in good health. CDR3s include the opening cysteine and the closing phenylalanine or tryptophan. Rows may omit the clone size; those that give it use once, few, many or a size class.

TRBV4-2	TRBJ2-7	.	CASSQGRRGGTYEQYF
TRBV14	TRBJ2-1	.	CASSQDSAAQFF
TRBV6-1	TRBJ1-1	.	CASSEIWTDNTEAFF
TRBV6-6	TRBJ1-1	.	CASSDSVFTEAFF
TRBV9	TRBJ2-2	.	CASSALRGTGELFF
TRBV6-1	TRBJ2-7	.	CASSSRGPYEQYF
TRBV10-3	TRBJ1-3	few	CAISEARQGLGNTIYF
TRBV10-3	TRBJ2-7	.	CAIRDNLYEQYF
TRBV19	TRBJ2-5	.	CASSIDLGGGGTQYF
TRBV12-5	TRBJ2-4	.	CASGLRAGLGIAKNIQYF
TRBV2	TRBJ1-2	.	CASSDRAGTNYGYTF
TRBV12-1	TRBJ2-7	once	CASSALTARPLF
TRBV18	TRBJ1-2	.	CASSPPTLGANYGYTF
TRBV19	TRBJ2-7	.	CASRTVAGGGEQYF
TRBV27	TRBJ2-1	.	CASRLNVYNEQFF
TRBV7-9	TRBJ1-2	once	CASSFSVLTASGRAGGYTF
TRBV11-1	TRBJ1-1	.	CASSPDRDEAFF
TRBV5-1	TRBJ2-5	.	CASSLVSGEQETRYF
TRBV29-1	TRBJ2-7	once	CSVLPHGTGAYEQYF
TRBV4-2	TRBJ2-1	.	CASSQAERLNEQFF
TRBV28	TRBJ2-7	.	CASSTGLRAHHYEQYF
TRBV7-8	TRBJ1-1	.	CASSSDRDRAFVEAFF
TRBV2	TRBJ1-2	.	CASSATNYGYTF
TRBV27	TRBJ1-1	.	CASSLRGANAEAFF
TRBV27	TRBJ2-1	.	CASSLTIAGVYNEQFF
TRBV7-8	TRBJ2-7	.	CATKGPGQFNEQYF
TRBV5-6	TRBJ2-4	.	CASSLTGVSDF
TRBV27	TRBJ1-5	.	CASSLSGEGNQPQHF
TRBV2	TRBJ2-7	.	CASSGHEQYF
TRBV9	TRBJ2-4	.	CASSGRSGAGVGENIQYF
TRBV7-6	TRBJ1-2	once	CASSLEETGSFYGYTF
TRBV11-3	TRBJ2-3	once	CASSLERTRADTQYF
TRBV2	TRBJ2-7	.	CASRGISLHEQYF
TRBV19	TRBJ1-2	.	CASSSRGTEYGYTF
TRBV6-1	TRBJ2-5	.	CAGGSGVSQYF
TRBV13	TRBJ1-6	.	CASSRGISPLHF
TRBV5-4	TRBJ1-2	.	CASSTPETGGSYGYTF
TRBV6-1	TRBJ2-1	.	CASSELLSSYNEQFF
TRBV27	TRBJ2-7	once	CASSLSGQNYEQYF
TRBV19	TRBJ2-1	.	CASSHQGAYNEQFF
TRBV7-6	TRBJ1-5	.	CASSRYTGEDQPQHF
TRBV23-1	TRBJ1-6	.	CASSAGGKTALHF
TRBV10-1	TRBJ2-1	.	CASSGYSAGGSSYNEQFF
TRBV7-3	TRBJ2-3	.	CASSLGRGGTDTQYF
TRBV14	TRBJ2-1	.	CASSQRLGAYNEQFF
TRBV27	TRBJ2-7	.	CASSLGQSYEQYF
TRBV25-1	TRBJ1-1	.	CASSERSEVLPGGAFF
TRBV6-5	TRBJ2-7	.	CASSYSTKRETYEQYF
TRBV2	TRBJ2-4	.	CASSGGRF
TRBV28	TRBJ2-1	.	CASSSGGAYNEQFF
TRBV5-4	TRBJ1-2	.	CASSRGQPYGYTF
TRBV6-1	TRBJ1-2	.	CASRGPGQKFYGYTF
TRBV28	TRBJ1-1	few	CAAGGGGGTEAFF